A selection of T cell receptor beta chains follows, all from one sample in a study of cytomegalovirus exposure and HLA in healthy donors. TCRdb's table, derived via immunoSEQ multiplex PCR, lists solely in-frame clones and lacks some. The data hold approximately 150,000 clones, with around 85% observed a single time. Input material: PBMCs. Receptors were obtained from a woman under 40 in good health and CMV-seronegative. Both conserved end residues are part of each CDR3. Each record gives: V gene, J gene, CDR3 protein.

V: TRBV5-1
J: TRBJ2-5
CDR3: CASSLSRRGRETQYF

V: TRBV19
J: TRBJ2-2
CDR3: CASTITYSSTGELFF

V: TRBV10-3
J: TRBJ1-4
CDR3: CAISGQGHEKLFF

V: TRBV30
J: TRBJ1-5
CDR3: CAWSRTGTWGQPQHF

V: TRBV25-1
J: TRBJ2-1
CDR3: CASSDTRGGRNEQFF

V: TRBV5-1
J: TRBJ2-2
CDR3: CASSLRGLAGGQTGELFF

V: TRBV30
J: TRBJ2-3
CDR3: CAWSYGGTNAPQYF

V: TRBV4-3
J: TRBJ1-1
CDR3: CASSQDMGSLNTEAFF

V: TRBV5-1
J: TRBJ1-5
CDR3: CASSLASGSDQPQHF

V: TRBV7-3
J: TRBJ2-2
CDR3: CASSLTGANTGELFF

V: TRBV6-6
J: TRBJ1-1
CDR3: CASSHNQGPTEAFF

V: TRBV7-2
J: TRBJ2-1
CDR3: CASSSWRLAGGYNEQFF

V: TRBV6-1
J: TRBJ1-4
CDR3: CASSEAGKGNEKLFF

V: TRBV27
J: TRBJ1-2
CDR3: CASRKGHSDGYTF

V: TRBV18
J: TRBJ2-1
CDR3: CASSPSWRGNNNEQFF

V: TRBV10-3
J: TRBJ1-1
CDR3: CAISELGRGNTEAFF

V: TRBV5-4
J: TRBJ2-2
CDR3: CASSLGGLAGLLELFF

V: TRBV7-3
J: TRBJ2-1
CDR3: CAVSPGQGLFF

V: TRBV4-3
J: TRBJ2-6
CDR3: CASSQAVGANVLTF

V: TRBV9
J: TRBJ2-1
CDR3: CASSPKGTSGGWEQFF

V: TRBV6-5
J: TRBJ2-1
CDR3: CASSPGTSYNEQFF

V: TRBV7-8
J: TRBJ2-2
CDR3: CAALASGRATGELFF

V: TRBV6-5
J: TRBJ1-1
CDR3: CASSYSINTEAFF

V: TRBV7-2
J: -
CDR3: CASSRGGSRNEQYF

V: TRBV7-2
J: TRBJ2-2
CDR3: CASRTGSNTGELFF

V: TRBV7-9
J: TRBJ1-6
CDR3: CSSSFGQNSPLHF

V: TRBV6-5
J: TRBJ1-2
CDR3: CASSYSWQGVNYGYTF

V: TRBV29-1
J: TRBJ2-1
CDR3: CSVGGGQGSYNEQFF

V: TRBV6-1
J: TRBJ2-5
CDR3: CASRTTGQETQYF

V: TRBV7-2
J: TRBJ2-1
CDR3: CASNAGTGVVRQFF

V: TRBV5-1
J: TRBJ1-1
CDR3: CASSLERAGTEAFF

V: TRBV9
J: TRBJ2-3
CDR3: CASSAGQGASTDTQYF

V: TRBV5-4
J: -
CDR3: CASSWGLAGSYEQYF